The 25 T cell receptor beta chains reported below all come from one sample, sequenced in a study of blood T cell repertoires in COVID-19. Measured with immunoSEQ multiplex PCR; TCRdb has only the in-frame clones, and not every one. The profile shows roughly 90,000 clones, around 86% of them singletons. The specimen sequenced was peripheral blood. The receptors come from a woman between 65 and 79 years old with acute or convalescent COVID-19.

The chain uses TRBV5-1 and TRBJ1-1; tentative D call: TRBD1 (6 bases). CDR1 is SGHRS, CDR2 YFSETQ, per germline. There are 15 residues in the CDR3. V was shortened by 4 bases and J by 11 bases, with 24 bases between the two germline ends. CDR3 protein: CASSLDGQGPGEAFF. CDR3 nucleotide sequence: TGCGCCAGCAGCCTGGACGGGCAGGGCCCAGGGGAGGCTTTCTTT. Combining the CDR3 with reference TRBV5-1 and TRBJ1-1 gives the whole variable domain KAGVTQTPRYLIKTRGQQVTLSCSPISGHRSVSWYQQTPGQGLQFLFEYFSETQRNKGNFPGRFSGRQFSNSRSEMNVSTLELGDSALYLCASSLDGQGPGEAFFGQGTRLTVV.

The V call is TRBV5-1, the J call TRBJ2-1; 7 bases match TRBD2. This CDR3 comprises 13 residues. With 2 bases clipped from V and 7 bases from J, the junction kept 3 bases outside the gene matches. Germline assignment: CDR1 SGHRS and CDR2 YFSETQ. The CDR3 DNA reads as TGCGCCAGCAGCTTAGTGGGAGGGAATGAGCAGTTCTTC. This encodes CASSLVGGNEQFF.

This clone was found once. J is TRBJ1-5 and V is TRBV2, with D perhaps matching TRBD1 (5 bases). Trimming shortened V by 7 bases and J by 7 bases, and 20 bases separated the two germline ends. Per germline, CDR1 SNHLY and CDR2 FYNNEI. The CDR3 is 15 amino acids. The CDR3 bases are TGTGCCAGCACTCCTTCCAACGGGGGAGCCCAGCCCCAGCATTTT. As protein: CASTPSNGGAQPQHF.

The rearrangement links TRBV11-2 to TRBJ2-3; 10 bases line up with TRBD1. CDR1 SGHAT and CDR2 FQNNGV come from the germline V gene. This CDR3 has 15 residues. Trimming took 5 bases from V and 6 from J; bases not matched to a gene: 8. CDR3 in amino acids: CASSPRDRGWDTQYF. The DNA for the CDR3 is TGTGCCAGCAGCCCCCGGGACAGGGGATGGGATACGCAGTATTTT. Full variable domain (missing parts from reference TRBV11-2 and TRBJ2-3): EAGVAQSPRYKIIEKRQSVAFWCNPISGHATLYWYQQILGQGPKLLIQFQNNGVVDDSQLPKDRFSAERLKGVDSTLKIQPAKLEDSAVYLCASSPRDRGWDTQYFGPGTRLTVL.

The DNA of the CDR3 is TGCGCCAGCAGCCCGAGCTTGTACAGGGCCATGAACACTGAAGCTTTCTTT. This translates into CASSPSLYRAMNTEAFF. The genes are TRBV4-1 and TRBJ1-1; D is perhaps TRBD1 (6 bases). This CDR3 region has 17 residues. The ends were cut back, 4 bases at V and 0 bases at J, with 18 bases in the middle. The V gene's germline CDR1 is MGHRA and CDR2 YSYEKL.

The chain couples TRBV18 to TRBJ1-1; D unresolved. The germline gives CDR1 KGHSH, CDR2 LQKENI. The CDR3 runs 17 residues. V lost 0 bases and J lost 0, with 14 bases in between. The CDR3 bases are TGTGCCAGCTCACCACCATCGCCAGACTTAATGAACACTGAAGCTTTCTTT. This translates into CASSPPSPDLMNTEAFF.

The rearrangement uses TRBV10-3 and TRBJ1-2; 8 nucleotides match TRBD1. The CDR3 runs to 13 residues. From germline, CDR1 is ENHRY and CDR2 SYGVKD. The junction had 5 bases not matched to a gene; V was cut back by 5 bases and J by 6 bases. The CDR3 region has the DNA TGTGCCATCAGTTTACAGGGGGAAGATGGCTACACCTTC. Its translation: CAISLQGEDGYTF.

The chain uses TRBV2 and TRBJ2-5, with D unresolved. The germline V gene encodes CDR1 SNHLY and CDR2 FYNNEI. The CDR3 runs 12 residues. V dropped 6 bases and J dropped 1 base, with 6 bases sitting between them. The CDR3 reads CASRYSQETQYF. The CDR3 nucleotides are TGTGCCAGCAGGTACAGCCAAGAGACCCAGTACTTC.

CDR3 loop: CAWSVTQYGYTF. CDR3 nucleotides: TGTGCCTGGAGTGTGACTCAGTATGGCTACACCTTC. J is TRBJ1-2 and V is TRBV30; D remains ambiguous. The germline V gene has CDR1 GTSNPN and CDR2 SVGIG (reference sequence). This CDR3 spans 12 amino acids. V dropped 0 bases and J dropped 5 bases, with 7 bases sitting between them. The entire variable domain, with the rest obtained from reference TRBV30 and TRBJ1-2, is as follows: SQTIHQWPATLVQPVGSPLSLECTVEGTSNPNLYWYRQAAGRGLQLLFYSVGIGQISSEVPQNLSASRPQDRQFILSSKKLLLSDSGFYLCAWSVTQYGYTFGSGTRLTVV.

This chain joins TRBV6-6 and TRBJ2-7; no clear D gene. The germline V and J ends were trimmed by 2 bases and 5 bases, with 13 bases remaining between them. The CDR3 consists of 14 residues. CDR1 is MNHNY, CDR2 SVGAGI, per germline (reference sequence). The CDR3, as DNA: TGTGCCAGCAGTTACGAAACAAATGTCAACGAGCAGTACTTC. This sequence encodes CASSYETNVNEQYF.

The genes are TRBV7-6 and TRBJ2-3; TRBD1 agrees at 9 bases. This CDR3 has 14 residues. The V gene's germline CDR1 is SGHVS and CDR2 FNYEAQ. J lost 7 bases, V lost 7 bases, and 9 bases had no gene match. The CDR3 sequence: CASKPGQGLHTQYF. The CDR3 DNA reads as TGTGCCAGCAAACCGGGACAGGGCCTTCATACGCAGTATTTT.

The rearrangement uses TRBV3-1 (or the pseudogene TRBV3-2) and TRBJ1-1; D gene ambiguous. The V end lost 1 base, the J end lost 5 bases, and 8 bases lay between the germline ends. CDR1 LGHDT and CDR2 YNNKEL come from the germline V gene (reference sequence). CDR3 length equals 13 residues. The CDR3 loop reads CASSQGKRTEAFF. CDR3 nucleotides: TGTGCCAGCAGCCAAGGAAAGAGGACTGAAGCTTTCTTT.

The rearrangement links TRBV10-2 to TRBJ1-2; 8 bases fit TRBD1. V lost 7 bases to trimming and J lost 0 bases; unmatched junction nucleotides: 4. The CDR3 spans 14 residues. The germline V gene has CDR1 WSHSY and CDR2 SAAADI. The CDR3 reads CASNRGGSNYGYTF. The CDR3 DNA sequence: TGCGCCAGCAACAGGGGGGGGTCTAACTATGGCTACACCTTC.

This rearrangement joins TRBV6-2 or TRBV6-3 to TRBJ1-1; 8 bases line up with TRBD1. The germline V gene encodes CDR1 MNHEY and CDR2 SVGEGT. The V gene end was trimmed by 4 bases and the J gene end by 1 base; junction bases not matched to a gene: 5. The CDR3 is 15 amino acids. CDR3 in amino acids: CASSSRQGTNTEAFF. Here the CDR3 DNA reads TGTGCCAGCAGTTCCCGACAGGGGACGAACACTGAAGCTTTCTTT.

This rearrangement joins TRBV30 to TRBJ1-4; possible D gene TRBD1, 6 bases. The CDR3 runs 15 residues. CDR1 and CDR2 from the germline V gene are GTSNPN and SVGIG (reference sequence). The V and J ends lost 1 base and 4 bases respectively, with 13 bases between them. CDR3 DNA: TGTGCCTGGAGTGGAAACAGGGCATTTAATGAAAAACTGTTTTTT. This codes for CAWSGNRAFNEKLFF.

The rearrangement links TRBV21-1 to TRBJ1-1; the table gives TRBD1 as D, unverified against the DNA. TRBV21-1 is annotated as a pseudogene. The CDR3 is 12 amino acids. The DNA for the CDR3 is TGTGCCAGCAGCAAGCCAGGCACTGAAGCTTTCTTT. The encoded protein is CASSKPGTEAFF.

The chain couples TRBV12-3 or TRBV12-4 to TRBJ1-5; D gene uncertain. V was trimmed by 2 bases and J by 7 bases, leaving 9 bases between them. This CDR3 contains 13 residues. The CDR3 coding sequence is TGTGCCAGCAGTTTAAGCGCCGGGCAGCCCCAGCATTTT. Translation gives CASSLSAGQPQHF.

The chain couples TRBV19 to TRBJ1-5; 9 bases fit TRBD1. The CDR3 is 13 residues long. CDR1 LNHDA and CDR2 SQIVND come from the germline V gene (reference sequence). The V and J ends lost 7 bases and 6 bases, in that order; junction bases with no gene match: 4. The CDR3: CASTDRGIQPQHF. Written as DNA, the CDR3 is TGTGCCAGTACGGACAGGGGTATTCAGCCCCAGCATTTT.

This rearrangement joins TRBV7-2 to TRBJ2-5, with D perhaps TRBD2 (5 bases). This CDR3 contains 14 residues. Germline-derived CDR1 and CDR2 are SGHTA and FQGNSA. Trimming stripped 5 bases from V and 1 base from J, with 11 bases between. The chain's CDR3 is CASSTTSSQETQYF. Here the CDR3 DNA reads TGTGCCAGCAGCACAACTAGTTCCCAAGAGACCCAGTACTTC.

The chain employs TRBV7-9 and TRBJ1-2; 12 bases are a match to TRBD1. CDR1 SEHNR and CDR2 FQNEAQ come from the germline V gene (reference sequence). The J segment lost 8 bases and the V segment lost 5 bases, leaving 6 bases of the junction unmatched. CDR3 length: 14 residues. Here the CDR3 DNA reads TGTGCCAGCAGCGCGGGACAGGGGGCCGGAGGCTACACCTTC. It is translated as CASSAGQGAGGYTF.

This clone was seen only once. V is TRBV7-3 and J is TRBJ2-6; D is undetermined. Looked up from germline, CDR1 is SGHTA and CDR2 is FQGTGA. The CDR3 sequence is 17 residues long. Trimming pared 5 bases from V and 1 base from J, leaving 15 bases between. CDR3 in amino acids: CASSPSTSRSGANVLTF. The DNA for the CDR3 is TGTGCCAGCAGCCCCTCGACCAGCAGGTCTGGGGCCAACGTCCTGACTTTC.

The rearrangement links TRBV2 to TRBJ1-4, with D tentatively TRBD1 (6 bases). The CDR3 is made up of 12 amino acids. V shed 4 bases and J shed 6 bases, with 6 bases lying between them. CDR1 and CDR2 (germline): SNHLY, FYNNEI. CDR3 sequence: CASSGGHEKLFF. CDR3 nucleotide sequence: TGTGCCAGCAGTGGGGGGCATGAAAAACTGTTTTTT.

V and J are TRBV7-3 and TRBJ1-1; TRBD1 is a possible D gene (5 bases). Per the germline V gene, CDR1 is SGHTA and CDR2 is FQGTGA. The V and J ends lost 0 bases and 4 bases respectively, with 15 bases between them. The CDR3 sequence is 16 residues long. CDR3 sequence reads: CASSLTQGGTRTEAFF. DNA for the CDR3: TGTGCCAGCAGCTTAACCCAGGGAGGGACCCGCACTGAAGCTTTCTTT.

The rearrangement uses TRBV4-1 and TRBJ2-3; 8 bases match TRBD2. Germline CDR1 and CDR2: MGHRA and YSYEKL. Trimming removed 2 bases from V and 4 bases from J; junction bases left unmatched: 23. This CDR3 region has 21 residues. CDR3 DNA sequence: TGCGCCAGCAGCCAATCTGGGCCGGCGGGGGGCCTCTACCTGGGGGCAGATACGCAGTATTTT. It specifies CASSQSGPAGGLYLGADTQYF.

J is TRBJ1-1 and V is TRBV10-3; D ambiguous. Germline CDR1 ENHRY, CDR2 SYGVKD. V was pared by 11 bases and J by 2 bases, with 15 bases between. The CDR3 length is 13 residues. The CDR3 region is CASQRELNTEAFF. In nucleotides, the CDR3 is TGTGCCTCCCAGAGGGAGCTAAACACTGAAGCTTTCTTT.